This T cell receptor beta chain was captured by sequencing in a study of blood T cell repertoires in COVID-19 (dated by TCRdb to 2018 to 2021). For the wider study: The collaborator samples originated in the United States, Italy and Spain and spanned the acute and convalescent phases of COVID-19. The material from the prospective study consisted of cDNA or gDNA derived from T cells, B-cell-depleted T cells, or PBMCs. Subjects who had been exposed to COVID-19, were actively infected with it, or had recovered from it provided the deeply sampled blood TCRbeta repertoires that made up the dataset. A freely available public database, intended as a resource for researchers studying the immune response to SARS-CoV-2, is where the repertoires were released. The samples were drawn from the first 160 participants of the ongoing ImmuneRACE study and from under 1,500 subjects provided by 6 global collaborators. A de-identified subject ID, COVID-19 status, age in years and sex were almost always included in the sample metadata. Where available, HLA class I and class II types were obtained from metadata supplied by the sample provider rather than from assay-based typing.

The paper's findings and limits, for the study overall: The quantity of clinical and demographic metadata differed by source and by participant and was supplied without curation.

In the case of this clone: Its antigen is still unknown. Base qualities were left out, and no much larger clone turns up one base away.

The immunoSEQ Assay, a bias-controlled multiplex PCR, was used to amplify TCRbeta CDR3 regions from genomic DNA. Under the source paper's analysis protocol: Nucleated cell counts per sample were estimated from amplification of reference gene primers within the assay. To quantify the absolute abundance of each unique TCRbeta CDR3 rearrangement, sequence reads were collapsed and filtered. For each sample, productive Simpson clonality was calculated by taking the square root of Simpson's diversity index across productive rearrangements. The table comes from immuneACCESS by way of TCRdb, which keeps in-frame sequences with V and J called. Part of the clones is missing from these tables; in studies checked, under half for an unresolved V gene and the rest for unknown reasons. V and J calls and clone size are those listed in that table; D and trimming were worked out from the DNA. A total of roughly 200,000 clones appear in this sample, about 80% of them only once. The top ten constitute around 4.4% of the sample.

Whole blood was collected in K2EDTA tubes by collaborating institutions according to the institutions' own protocols. For TCRbeta analysis, collaborator samples were shipped as frozen whole blood, as isolated PBMCs, or as DNA extracted from either sample type. The junction shows trimming of 2 bases on V and 1 base on J, and the gene matches do not reach 5 bases of it. The cysteine opens and the phenylalanine closes a CDR3 of 15 amino acids. Here the CDR3 DNA is all that survives: 45 bases in frame from base 1. The germline V gene (reference sequence) yields SGHNT for CDR1 and YYREEE for CDR2. The rearrangement combines TRBV5-4 with TRBJ1-1, with 7 bases aligning to TRBD1. Sequencing was carried out using peripheral blood. This TCR was sampled from a man aged 45-60 years with active or convalescent COVID-19. Read as DNA, the sequence is TGTGCCAGCAGCTTTACAGGGGTGGGGAACACTGAAGCTTTCTTT. Its amino acids are CASSFTGVGNTEAFF. Outside the CDR3, residues come from the reference TRBV5-4 and TRBJ1-1 proteins, so the full variable domain is: ETGVTQSPTHLIKTRGQQVTLRCSSQSGHNTVSWYQQALGQGPQFIFQYYREEENGRGNFPPRFSGLQFPNYSSELNVNALELDDSALYLCASSFTGVGNTEAFFGQGTRLTVV.